This T cell receptor beta chain was obtained from a study of shared clonotypes between healthy human individuals. The study's findings and limits: Sampling covered blood only; tissue repertoires likely differ.

The repertoire was sequenced with immunoSEQ multiplex PCR; TCRdb's copy has only in-frame clones and lacks some. This table has 450,000 to 500,000 clones, around 78% appearing once. Every donor, a Caucasian adult, lived in Nashville, Tennessee. The CDR3 runs 16 residues. CDR1 LNHNV and CDR2 YYDKDF come from the germline V gene (reference sequence). The V gene end was trimmed by 0 bases and the J gene end by 3 bases; junction bases not matched to a gene: 6. Concerning this clone: Its antigen remains unidentified.

The chain has TRBV15 and TRBJ2-7; 9 nucleotides align to TRBD1. Material for sequencing was PBMCs. The source is a middle-aged woman in good health. Some clones in this sample may be carry-over from other donors' samples. CDR3 DNA: TGTGCCACCAGCAGAGATTTGCCGGGACAGGGCTACGAGCAGTACTTC. Its translation is CATSRDLPGQGYEQYF.